Shown below are 21 T cell receptor beta chains from a single sample sequenced in a study of STAT5B mutations in CD4+ large granular lymphocyte leukemia. Clones were sequenced by immunoSEQ multiplex PCR, and TCRdb holds only the in-frame ones, with some missing. This sample has approximately 35,000 clones, with roughly two thirds found just once. Material for sequencing was CD4+ T cells from blood buffy coats. Every receptor here comes from a human donor in good health.

The chain couples TRBV6-5 to TRBJ1-3; D perhaps matches TRBD1 (6 bases). The CDR3 sequence is 13 residues long. V lost 7 bases and J lost 2, with 9 bases in between. Germline CDR1 and CDR2: MNHEY and SVGAGI. The CDR3 nucleotides read TGTGCCAGCATGCCAGGGGCTGGAAACACCATATATTTT. This sequence encodes CASMPGAGNTIYF.

V gene TRBV19 combines with J gene TRBJ1-4; no reliable D call. The CDR3 has 14 residues. Trimming stripped 5 bases from V and 8 bases from J, with 15 bases between. Looked up from germline, CDR1 is LNHDA and CDR2 is SQIVND (reference sequence). In DNA, the CDR3 is TGTGCCAGTAGTGGTGGGTTGGTACGGGAAAAACTGTTTTTT. It is translated as CASSGGLVREKLFF.

This rearrangement joins TRBV7-9 to TRBJ2-1, with TRBD2 as a possible D gene (7 bases). CDR1 is SEHNR and CDR2 is FQNEAQ in the germline V gene (reference sequence). The CDR3 consists of 14 residues. With 5 bases removed from V and 8 bases from J, the gap between germline ends came to 16 bases. The CDR3 region has the DNA TGTGCCAGCAGCCCATGGGGGGGCACCGATGAGCAGTTCTTC. Residues: CASSPWGGTDEQFF.

The rearrangement links TRBV19 to TRBJ1-3; no definite D call. Trimming removed 1 base at V and 2 bases at J, with 12 bases between. Per the germline V gene, CDR1 is LNHDA and CDR2 is SQIVND (reference sequence). The CDR3 is 16 residues long. CDR3 sequence: CASSIGPASTGNTIYF. CDR3 nucleotides: TGTGCCAGTAGTATAGGTCCAGCTTCCACTGGAAACACCATATATTTT.

This chain links TRBV19 with TRBJ1-2; D gene uncertain. Germline V CDR1 and CDR2: LNHDA, SQIVND (reference sequence). The CDR3 has 14 amino acids. With 1 base removed from V and 0 bases from J, the gap between germline ends came to 6 bases. CDR3 DNA: TGTGCCAGTAGTATAGGGACGGCTAACTATGGCTACACCTTC. Amino acid sequence: CASSIGTANYGYTF. The full variable domain, its missing parts supplied by reference TRBV19 and TRBJ1-2, is DGGITQSPKYLFRKEGQNVTLSCEQNLNHDAMYWYRQDPGQGLRLIYYSQIVNDFQKGDIAEGYSVSREKKESFPLTVTSAQKNPTAFYLCASSIGTANYGYTFGSGTRLTVV.

V and J are TRBV18 and TRBJ2-3; D unresolved. The V gene lost 3 bases and the J gene lost 11 bases, with 9 bases spanning the gap. The CDR3 runs to 11 residues. Looked up from germline, CDR1 is KGHSH and CDR2 is LQKENI. Here the CDR3 reads CASSPEIGQYF. CDR3 coding DNA: TGTGCCAGCTCACCTGAGATAGGGCAGTATTTT.

This rearrangement joins TRBV5-1 to TRBJ2-7; D is possibly TRBD2 (6 bases). Germline values: CDR1 SGHRS, CDR2 YFSETQ. V lost 0 bases and J lost 0, with 7 bases in between. The CDR3 consists of 14 residues. DNA of the CDR3: TGCGCCAGCAGCTTGGGGGACTCCTCCTACGAGCAGTACTTC. Its translation: CASSLGDSSYEQYF.

The chain employs TRBV28 and TRBJ1-4; 12 nucleotides line up with TRBD1. V shed 3 bases and J 1 base; nucleotides not matched to a gene: 12. The germline CDR1 and CDR2 sequences are MDHEN and SYDVKM. This CDR3 is built from 20 residues. CDR3 nucleotides: TGTGCCAGCAGTTTCGCCGGGACAGGGGGCGCCGGGGGAACTAATGAAAAACTGTTTTTT. Its protein product is CASSFAGTGGAGGTNEKLFF.

V usage is TRBV5-6 and J usage is TRBJ2-2, with 9 nucleotides matching TRBD1. V trimming: 5 bases; J trimming: 6 bases; junction bases outside the gene matches: 2. The CDR3 spans 13 residues. CDR1 and CDR2 from the germline V gene are SGHDT and YYEEEE. The CDR3 DNA sequence: TGTGCCAGCAGACAGGGGGCATCCGGGGAGCTGTTTTTT. Translated: CASRQGASGELFF.

The CDR3 DNA sequence: TGTGCCAGCAGCTTAGCAGGGGGCCGGGACACCATATATTTT. Translated: CASSLAGGRDTIYF. The genes are TRBV7-6 and TRBJ1-3; 7 positions match TRBD1. This CDR3 has 14 amino acids. From germline, CDR1 is SGHVS and CDR2 FNYEAQ. Unmatched junction bases numbered 4, after V lost 0 bases and J lost 8 bases.

The chain joins TRBV7-7 to TRBJ2-5; 10 bases match TRBD2. This CDR3 spans 16 amino acids. Germline CDR1 reads SSHAT; CDR2 reads FNYEAQ (reference sequence). Trimming at V came to 3 bases and at J to 4 bases, leaving 8 bases not matched to a gene. The CDR3 reads CASSFRSGGAAETQYF. CDR3 DNA: TGTGCCAGCAGCTTTAGAAGCGGGGGGGCCGCAGAGACCCAGTACTTC.

This sequence joins TRBV13 and TRBJ1-3; 10 nucleotides align to TRBD1. With V trimmed by 3 bases and J by 3 bases, 2 bases remained unmatched. CDR3 length: 15 amino acids. The germline gives CDR1 PRHDT, CDR2 FYEKMQ (reference sequence). CDR3 loop: CASSFGDRGGNTIYF. The CDR3, as DNA: TGTGCCAGCAGCTTCGGGGACAGGGGTGGAAACACCATATATTTT. Based on the CDR3 plus reference TRBV13 and TRBJ1-3, the full variable domain is AAGVIQSPRHLIKEKRETATLKCYPIPRHDTVYWYQQGPGQDPQFLISFYEKMQSDKGSIPDRFSAQQFSDYHSELNMSSLELGDSALYFCASSFGDRGGNTIYFGEGSWLTVV.

The gene calls are TRBV5-6 and TRBJ1-1, with unresolved D. Germline V gene data show CDR1 as SGHDT and CDR2 as YYEEEE. The CDR3 extends over 15 amino acids. V was shortened by 0 bases and J by 1 base, with 10 bases between the two germline ends. The CDR3 nucleotides are TGTGCCAGCAGCTTGGGTGGCAGCGGGAACACTGAAGCTTTCTTT. This gives the protein CASSLGGSGNTEAFF.

The rearrangement joins TRBV18 to TRBJ1-4; D is unclear. The CDR3 spans 12 residues. Germline assignment: CDR1 KGHSH and CDR2 LQKENI. V was cut by 1 base and J by 12 bases, with 9 bases left in between. The CDR3 loop reads CASSPLARELFF. The CDR3 bases are TGTGCCAGCTCACCACTAGCAAGGGAACTGTTTTTT.

The rearrangement joins TRBV6-1 to TRBJ1-3, with 8 nucleotides matching TRBD1. The V segment lost 3 bases and the J segment 4 bases; nucleotides outside the gene matches: 2. Germline CDR1 and CDR2: MNHNS and SASEGT. The CDR3 is made up of 14 amino acids. In DNA, the CDR3 is TGTGCCAGCAGTGACAGGGGGCCCGGAAACACCATATATTTT. Protein: CASSDRGPGNTIYF.

This clone was seen a handful of times. This chain connects TRBV5-6 to TRBJ1-5; unclear D gene. The V gene lost 1 base and the J gene lost 3 bases, with 14 bases spanning the gap. The CDR3 has 16 residues. Looked up from germline, CDR1 is SGHDT and CDR2 is YYEEEE. CDR3 region: CASSLRSVYDNQPQHF. The DNA for the CDR3 is TGTGCCAGCAGCTTGAGGTCTGTTTATGACAATCAGCCCCAGCATTTT.

This clone was detected once. This chain joins TRBV6-1 and TRBJ1-1; maybe TRBD1 (5 bases). Trimming removed 4 bases at V and 4 bases at J, with 13 bases between. This CDR3 region has 14 residues. Germline CDR1 and CDR2: MNHNS and SASEGT. The CDR3 here is CASSAEAGRTEAFF. The CDR3 DNA is TGTGCCAGCAGTGCTGAGGCGGGGCGCACTGAAGCTTTCTTT.

This clone was picked up a small number of times. The chain is built from TRBV19 and TRBJ1-6; D unresolved. Trimming left V 8 bases short and J 4 bases short, with 9 bases between. CDR3 length: 13 amino acids. Germline V gene lookup returns CDR1 LNHDA and CDR2 SQIVND (reference sequence). In DNA, the CDR3 is TGTGCCAGTCGAATAACTTATAATTCACCCCTCCACTTT. This codes for CASRITYNSPLHF.

This clone has more than one count but fewer than ten. The chain couples TRBV7-3 to TRBJ1-1, with a possible D match to TRBD1 (5 bases). The length of the CDR3 is 13 residues. The V end was cut by 3 bases, the J end by 6 bases, with 11 bases between. Germline V lookup: CDR1 SGHTA, CDR2 FQGTGA. The DNA for the CDR3 is TGTGCCAGCAGCTTCCCAGGGAGCCCTGAAGCTTTCTTT. Translation: CASSFPGSPEAFF.

In DNA form, the CDR3 reads TGTGCCATAGGGACCGGCTCCTACGAGCAGTACTTC. Protein sequence: CAIGTGSYEQYF. This chain links TRBV2 with TRBJ2-7; either TRBD1 or TRBD2 may fit D (5 bases each). Trimming took 10 bases from V and 0 from J, leaving 10 bases between them. Per germline, CDR1 SNHLY and CDR2 FYNNEI. The CDR3 extends over 12 amino acids.

V is TRBV9 and J is TRBJ2-7; D tentatively reads TRBD1 or TRBD2 (5 bases each). CDR1 is SGDLS and CDR2 is YYNGEE in the germline V gene. The CDR3 length is 14 residues. Between the trimmed V and J ends, which lost 4 bases and 4 bases, there was a span of 15 bases. The DNA of the CDR3 is TGTGCCAGCAGCCCCCGGGACCCGATTTACGAGCAGTACTTC. Its translation is CASSPRDPIYEQYF.